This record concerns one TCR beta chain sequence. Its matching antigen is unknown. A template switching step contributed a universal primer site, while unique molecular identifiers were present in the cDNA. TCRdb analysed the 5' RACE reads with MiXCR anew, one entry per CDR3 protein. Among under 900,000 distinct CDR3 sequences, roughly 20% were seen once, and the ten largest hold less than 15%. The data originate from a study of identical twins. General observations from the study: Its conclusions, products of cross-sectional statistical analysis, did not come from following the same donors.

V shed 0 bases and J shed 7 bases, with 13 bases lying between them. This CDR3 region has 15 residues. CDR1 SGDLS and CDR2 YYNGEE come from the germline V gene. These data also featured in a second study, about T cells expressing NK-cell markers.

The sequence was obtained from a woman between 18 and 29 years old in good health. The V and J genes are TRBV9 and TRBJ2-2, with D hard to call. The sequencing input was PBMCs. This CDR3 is CASSVGRASHGELFF. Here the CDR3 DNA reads TGTGCCAGCAGCGTAGGTAGGGCAAGCCACGGGGAGCTGTTTTTT.